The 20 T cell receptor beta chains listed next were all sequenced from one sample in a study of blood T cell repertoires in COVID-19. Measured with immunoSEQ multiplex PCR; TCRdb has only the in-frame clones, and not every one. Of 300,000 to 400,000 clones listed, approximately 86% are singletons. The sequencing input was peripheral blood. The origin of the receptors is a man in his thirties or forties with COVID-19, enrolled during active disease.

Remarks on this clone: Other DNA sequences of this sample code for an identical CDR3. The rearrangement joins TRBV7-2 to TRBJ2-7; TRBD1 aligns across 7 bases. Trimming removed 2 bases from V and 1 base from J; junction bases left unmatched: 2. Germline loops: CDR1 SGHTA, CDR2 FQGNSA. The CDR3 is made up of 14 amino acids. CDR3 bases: TGTGCCAGCAGCTTAAACAGGGGATCCTACGAGCAGTACTTC. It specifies CASSLNRGSYEQYF.

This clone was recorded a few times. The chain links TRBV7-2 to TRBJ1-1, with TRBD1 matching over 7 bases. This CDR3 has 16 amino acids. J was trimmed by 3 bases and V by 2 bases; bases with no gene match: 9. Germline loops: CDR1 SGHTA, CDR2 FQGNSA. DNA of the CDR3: TGTGCCAGCAGCTTAAACAGGGGTGGATGGGACACTGAAGCTTTCTTT. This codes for CASSLNRGGWDTEAFF.

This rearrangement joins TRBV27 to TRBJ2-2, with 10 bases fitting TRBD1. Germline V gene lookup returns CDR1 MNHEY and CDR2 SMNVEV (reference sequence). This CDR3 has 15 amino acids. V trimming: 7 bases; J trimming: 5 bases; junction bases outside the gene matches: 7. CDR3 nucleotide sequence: TGTGCCAGCACCCGCCAGGGACAGGGGACCGGGGAGCTGTTTTTT. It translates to CASTRQGQGTGELFF.

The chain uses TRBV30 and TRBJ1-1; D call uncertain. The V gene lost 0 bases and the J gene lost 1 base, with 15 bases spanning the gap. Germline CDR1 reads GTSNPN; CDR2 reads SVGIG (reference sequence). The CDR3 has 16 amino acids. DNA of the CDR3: TGTGCCTGGAGTGTATCTGTCGGGGAGGGGAACACTGAAGCTTTCTTT. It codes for CAWSVSVGEGNTEAFF.

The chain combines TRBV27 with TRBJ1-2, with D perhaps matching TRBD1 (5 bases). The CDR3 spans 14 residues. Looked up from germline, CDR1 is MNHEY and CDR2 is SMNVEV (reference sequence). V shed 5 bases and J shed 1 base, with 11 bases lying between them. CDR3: CASSPYQGNYGYTF. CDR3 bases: TGTGCCAGCAGTCCCTACCAGGGTAACTATGGCTACACCTTC.

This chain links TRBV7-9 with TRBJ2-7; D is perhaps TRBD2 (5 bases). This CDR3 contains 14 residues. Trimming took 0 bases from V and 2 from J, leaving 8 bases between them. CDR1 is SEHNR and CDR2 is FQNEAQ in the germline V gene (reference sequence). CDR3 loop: CASSLALLAYEQYF. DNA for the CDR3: TGTGCCAGCAGCTTAGCCCTACTAGCCTACGAGCAGTACTTC.

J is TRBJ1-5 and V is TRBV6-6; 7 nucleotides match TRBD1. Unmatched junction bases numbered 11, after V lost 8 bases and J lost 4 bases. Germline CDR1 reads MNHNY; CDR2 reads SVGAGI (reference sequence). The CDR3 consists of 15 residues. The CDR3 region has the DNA TGTGCCAGCGGGGCAACCATACAGGGGAATCAGCCCCAGCATTTT. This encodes CASGATIQGNQPQHF.

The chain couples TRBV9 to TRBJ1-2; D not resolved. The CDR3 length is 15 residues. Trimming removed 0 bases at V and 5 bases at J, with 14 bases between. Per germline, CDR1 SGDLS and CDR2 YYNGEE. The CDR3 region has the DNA TGTGCCAGCAGCGTAGGGGCCGCGACCCTTTATGGCTACACCTTC. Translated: CASSVGAATLYGYTF.

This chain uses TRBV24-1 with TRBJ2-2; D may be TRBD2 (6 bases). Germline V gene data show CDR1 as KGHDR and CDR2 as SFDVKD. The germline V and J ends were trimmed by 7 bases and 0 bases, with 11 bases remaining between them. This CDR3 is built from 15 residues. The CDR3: CATRGGLANTGELFF. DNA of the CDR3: TGTGCCACCAGGGGGGGACTCGCGAACACCGGGGAGCTGTTTTTT.

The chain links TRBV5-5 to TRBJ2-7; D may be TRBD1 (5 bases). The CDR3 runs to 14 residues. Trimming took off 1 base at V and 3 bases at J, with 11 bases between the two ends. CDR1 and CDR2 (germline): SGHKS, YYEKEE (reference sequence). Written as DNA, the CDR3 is TGTGCCAGCAGCTTGAGAACCAGGGACTACGAGCAGTACTTC. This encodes CASSLRTRDYEQYF. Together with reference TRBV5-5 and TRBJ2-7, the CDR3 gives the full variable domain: DAGVTQSPTHLIKTRGQQVTLRCSPISGHKSVSWYQQVLGQGPQFIFQYYEKEERGRGNFPDRFSARQFPNYSSELNVNALLLGDSALYLCASSLRTRDYEQYFGPGTRLTVT.

CDR3 nucleotide sequence: TGTGCCAGCAGCTCGGGGGACAGTTTTAGCACAGATACGCAGTATTTT. Translated, it gives CASSSGDSFSTDTQYF. This chain links TRBV5-8 with TRBJ2-3, with a tentative D call TRBD1 (7 bases). With 3 bases removed from V and 0 bases from J, the gap between germline ends came to 14 bases. The CDR3 has 16 residues. Germline V lookup: CDR1 SGHTS, CDR2 YDEGEE.

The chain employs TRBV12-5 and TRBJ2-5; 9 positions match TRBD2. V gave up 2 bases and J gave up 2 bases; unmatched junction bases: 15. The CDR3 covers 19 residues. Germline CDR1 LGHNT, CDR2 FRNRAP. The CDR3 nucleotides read TGTGCTAGTGGTTTGTATTTGGGACTAGCCCCTCGGAAACAAGAGACCCAGTACTTC. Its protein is CASGLYLGLAPRKQETQYF.

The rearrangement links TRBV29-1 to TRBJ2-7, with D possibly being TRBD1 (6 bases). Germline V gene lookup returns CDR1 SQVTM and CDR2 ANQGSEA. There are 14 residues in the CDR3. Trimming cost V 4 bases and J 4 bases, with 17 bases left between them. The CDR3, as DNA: TGCAGCGTTGCCGTGACAGGTCGACTTTACGAGCAGTACTTC. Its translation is CSVAVTGRLYEQYF.

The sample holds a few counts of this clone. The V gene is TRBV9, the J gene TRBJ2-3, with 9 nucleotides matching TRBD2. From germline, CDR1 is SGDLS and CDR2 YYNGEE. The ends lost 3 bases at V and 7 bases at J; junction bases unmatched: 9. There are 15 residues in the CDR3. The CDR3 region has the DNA TGTGCCAGCAGCGCTCCTAGCGGGACGGGTAATACGCAGTATTTT. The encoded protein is CASSAPSGTGNTQYF.

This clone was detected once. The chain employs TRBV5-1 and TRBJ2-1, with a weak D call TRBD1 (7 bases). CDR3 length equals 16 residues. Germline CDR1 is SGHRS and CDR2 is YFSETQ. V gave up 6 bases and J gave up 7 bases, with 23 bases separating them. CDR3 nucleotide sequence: TGCGCCAGCACTCCAATTGGAGGGCAACAGGGGAATGAGCAGTTCTTC. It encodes CASTPIGGQQGNEQFF.

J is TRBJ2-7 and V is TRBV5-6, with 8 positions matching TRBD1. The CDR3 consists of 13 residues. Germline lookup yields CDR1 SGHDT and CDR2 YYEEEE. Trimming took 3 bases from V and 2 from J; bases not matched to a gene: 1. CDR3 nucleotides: TGTGCCAGCAGCTGGGGACAGGCCTACGAGCAGTACTTC. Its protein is CASSWGQAYEQYF.

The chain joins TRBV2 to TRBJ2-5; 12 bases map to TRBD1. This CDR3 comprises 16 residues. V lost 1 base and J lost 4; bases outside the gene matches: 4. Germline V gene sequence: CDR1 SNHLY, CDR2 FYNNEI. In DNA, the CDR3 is TGTGCCAGCAGTGAAGGGGGACAGGGGGCGGCAGAGACCCAGTACTTC. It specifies CASSEGGQGAAETQYF.

The CDR3 nucleotides are TGTGCCTGGAGTCCAGGGGGCGAAGCTTTCTTT. Residues: CAWSPGGEAFF. The chain joins TRBV30 to TRBJ1-1; 8 bases match TRBD1. Per germline, CDR1 GTSNPN and CDR2 SVGIG (reference sequence). This CDR3 has 11 amino acids. V shed 2 bases, J shed 8 bases, and the junction held 1 base outside the gene matches.

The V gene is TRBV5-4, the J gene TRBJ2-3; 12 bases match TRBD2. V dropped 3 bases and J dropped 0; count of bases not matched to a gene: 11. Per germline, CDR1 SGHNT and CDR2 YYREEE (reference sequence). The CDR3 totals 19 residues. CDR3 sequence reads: CASSSGFGLAGLSTDTQYF. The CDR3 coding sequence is TGTGCCAGCAGCTCGGGTTTCGGACTAGCGGGGCTTAGCACAGATACGCAGTATTTT.

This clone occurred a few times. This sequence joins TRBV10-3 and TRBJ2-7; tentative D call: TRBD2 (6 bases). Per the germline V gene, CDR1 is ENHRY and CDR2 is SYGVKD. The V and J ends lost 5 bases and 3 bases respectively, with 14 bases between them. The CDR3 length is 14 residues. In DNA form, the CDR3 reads TGTGCCATCAGTCAAATTAGCGGAAGCTACGAGCAGTACTTC. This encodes CAISQISGSYEQYF.